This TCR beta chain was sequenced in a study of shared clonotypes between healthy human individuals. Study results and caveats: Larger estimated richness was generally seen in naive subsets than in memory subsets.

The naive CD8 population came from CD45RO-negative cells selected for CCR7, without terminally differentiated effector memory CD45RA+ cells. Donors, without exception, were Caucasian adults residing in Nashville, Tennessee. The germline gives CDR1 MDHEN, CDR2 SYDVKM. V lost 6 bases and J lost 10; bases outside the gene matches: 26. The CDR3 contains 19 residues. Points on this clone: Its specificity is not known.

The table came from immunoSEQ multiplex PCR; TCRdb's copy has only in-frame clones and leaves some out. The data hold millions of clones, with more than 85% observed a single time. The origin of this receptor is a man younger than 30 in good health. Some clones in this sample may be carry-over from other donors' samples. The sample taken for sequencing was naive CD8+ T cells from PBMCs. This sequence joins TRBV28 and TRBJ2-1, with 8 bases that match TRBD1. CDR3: CASSRDFRGRKLIRSEQFF. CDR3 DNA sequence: TGTGCCAGCAGCCGCGACTTCAGGGGGCGGAAGCTAATTAGGAGCGAGCAGTTCTTC.